The rows below give T cell receptor beta chains drawn from one sample of a study of blood T cell repertoires in COVID-19. The assay was immunoSEQ multiplex PCR, and TCRdb's table has in-frame clones only and misses some. The sample holds 350,000 to 450,000 clones; 70% to 90% are singletons and the top ten take about 1.2%. The sample taken for sequencing was peripheral blood. These TCRs come from a man in his forties with acute or convalescent COVID-19. CDR3s include the opening cysteine and the closing phenylalanine or tryptophan. Fields, in order: D gene, V gene, J gene, clone size, CDR3 DNA, CDR3 protein. The D gene is left open where the match is weak. The listing skips clone size in some rows; elsewhere it reads once, few, many or a size class.

.	TRBV19	TRBJ1-5	.	TGTGCCAGTAGCGGCTTAGGACAGATTAGCAATCAGCCCCAGCATTTT	CASSGLGQISNQPQHF
TRBD1	TRBV6-5	TRBJ2-5	.	TGTGCCAGCAGGGAGGGACAGGGGGTAGGGACCCAGTACTTC	CASREGQGVGTQYF
.	TRBV18	TRBJ2-3	.	TGTGCCAGCTCTTTCGAACGGGGAGATACGCAGTATTTT	CASSFERGDTQYF
.	TRBV5-1	TRBJ1-1	.	TGCGCCAGCACCCCAATTGGCCCGGGAAGCACTGAAGCTTTCTTT	CASTPIGPGSTEAFF
.	TRBV7-8	TRBJ1-2	.	TGTGCCAGCAGCTTAAGAGGTGACAGACAATATGGTGGCTACACCTTC	CASSLRGDRQYGGYTF
.	TRBV4-2	TRBJ2-1	.	TGTGCCAGCAGCCCCCGGGACTTCGACAATGAGCAGTTCTTC	CASSPRDFDNEQFF
.	TRBV30	TRBJ1-6	.	TGTGCCTGGAGGCCCAACAGTCATTCACCCCTCCACTTT	CAWRPNSHSPLHF
.	TRBV27	TRBJ2-1	.	TGTGCCAGCGGACTACGACCTCGGGACAATGAGCAGTTCTTC	CASGLRPRDNEQFF
.	TRBV9	TRBJ1-2	.	TGTGCCAGCAGCGTAGAAGGCGGAGGAAGTGGCTACACCTTC	CASSVEGGGSGYTF
.	TRBV5-1	TRBJ2-3	.	TGCGCCAGCAGCCCTTCTACGGATACGCAGTATTTT	CASSPSTDTQYF
TRBD2	TRBV6-6	TRBJ2-1	once	TGTGCCAGCAGTACCCCAGCGGGAGGTACCTACAATGAGCAGTTCTTC	CASSTPAGGTYNEQFF
.	TRBV7-9	TRBJ1-2	.	TGTGCCAGCAGCCTGGTCGCCCAAAGAGGTGGCTACACCTTC	CASSLVAQRGGYTF
TRBD2	TRBV7-3	TRBJ2-1	many	TGTGCCAGCAGCTTAAAACTAGCGGGAAACAATGAGCAGTTCTTC	CASSLKLAGNNEQFF
TRBD1	TRBV28	TRBJ1-5	.	TGTGCCAGCAGTTTTCGACAGGGGATTCAGCCCCAGCATTTT	CASSFRQGIQPQHF
TRBD2	TRBV19	TRBJ2-1	once	TGTGCCAGTAGTATAACTAGCGAGATCGGTGAGCAGTTCTTC	CASSITSEIGEQFF
.	TRBV28	TRBJ1-6	.	TGTGCCAGCAGTTCGCCGCCCAGGGGTTTTAATTCACCCCTCCACTTT	CASSSPPRGFNSPLHF
.	TRBV2	TRBJ1-1	.	TGTGCCAGCAGTGCCGAGCCGCGGGTGACTGAAGCTTTCTTT	CASSAEPRVTEAFF
.	TRBV6-5	TRBJ1-3	.	TGTGCCAGCATAGCGCCTAGCTCTGGAAACACCATATATTTT	CASIAPSSGNTIYF
.	TRBV6-5	TRBJ2-3	.	TGTGCCAGCAGTTTGTTAAGCACAGATACGCAGTATTTT	CASSLLSTDTQYF
.	TRBV6-6	TRBJ1-1	many	TGTGCCAGCAGTCCCCGGGAGAACACTGAAGCTTTCTTT	CASSPRENTEAFF